Below, one T cell receptor beta chain is given with its context. Original analysis: Using reference gene primer amplification, nucleated cell counts were estimated. Clones were sequenced by immunoSEQ multiplex PCR, and TCRdb holds only the in-frame ones, with some missing. V, J and clone size derive from that table, while D and trimming were established from the DNA sequence. Of 26,000 or so clones listed, roughly 90% are singletons. The data are from a study of blood T cell repertoires in COVID-19. Study overall: Samples representing acute and convalescent COVID-19 were sourced from the United States, Italy and Spain. PBMCs, B-cell-depleted T cells, or T cells provided the cDNA or gDNA that made up the material.

The CDR3 is made up of 14 amino acids. Germline V gene sequence: CDR1 SNHLY, CDR2 FYNNEI. Trimming removed 4 bases from V and 9 bases from J, with 16 bases in between. The TCR was taken from a human donor in a cohort sampled during active COVID-19. Material for sequencing was peripheral blood. The chain links TRBV2 to TRBJ2-1, with D possibly TRBD1 on 5 matching bases. The CDR3 region has the DNA TGTGCCAGCAGTGGACAGCCAGCTAGGGGTGAGCAGTTCTTC. Translated, it gives CASSGQPARGEQFF.